This is a list of T cell receptor beta chains from one sample in a study of T cell responses to AZD1222 COVID-19 vaccine. Profiled with immunoSEQ multiplex PCR; TCRdb holds only in-frame clones, not every one. In the table there are 100,000 to 150,000 clones, around nine tenths of which are singletons. The specimen was peripheral blood, collected on day 0 of AZD1222 vaccination. The source of these receptors is an adult in good health. The CDR3 runs from the conserved cysteine through the conserved F or W. The D gene is left open where the match is weak.

CDR3: CASSLAGASRETQYF
D: -
V: TRBV5-4

CDR3: CASSTGFGQGHYGYTF
D: TRBD1
V: TRBV28

CDR3: CASPGRRTYNEQFF
D: -
V: TRBV25-1

CDR3: CASSFAGLETDTQYF
D: TRBD2
V: TRBV27

CDR3: CASSQAGGPADTQYF
D: -
V: TRBV6-5

CDR3: CASRLTLSYGYTF
D: -
V: TRBV12-3/TRBV12-4

CDR3: CASSPLGQVYYNEQFF
D: TRBD1
V: TRBV19

CDR3: CASSLEQGNQPQHF
D: -
V: TRBV9

CDR3: CASSISGSWSGYTF
D: -
V: TRBV19

CDR3: CASSPSQGPYEAFF
D: -
V: TRBV7-2

CDR3: CASSLVGASTEAFF
D: -
V: TRBV7-3

CDR3: CASNPQATGFGYGYTF
D: -
V: TRBV21-1

CDR3: CASSWDSDNEQFF
D: TRBD1
V: TRBV5-6

CDR3: CAWSRQGSGEAFF
D: TRBD1
V: TRBV30

CDR3: CASSQEASGGREQFF
D: TRBD2
V: TRBV4-1

CDR3: CASSLEGQSNEKLFF
D: TRBD1
V: TRBV5-1

CDR3: CASSHPRGEQYF
D: -
V: TRBV3-1/TRBV3-2

CDR3: CASSLGAGTPPETQYF
D: -
V: TRBV5-1

CDR3: CASMGRSTSTNQPQHF
D: -
V: TRBV27

CDR3: CSASGDRGNTEAFF
D: TRBD1
V: TRBV20-1

CDR3: CASSLDLVGNTIYF
D: -
V: TRBV7-9

CDR3: CASNPSYSNQPQHF
D: -
V: TRBV2

CDR3: CANEPGQGSYEQYF
D: TRBD1
V: TRBV7-3

CDR3: CASSQVVGYGGVRDTEAFF
D: -
V: TRBV3-1/TRBV3-2

CDR3: CASSVALGQGNIQYF
D: -
V: TRBV6-4

CDR3: CASSQEVARSTPYEQYF
D: -
V: TRBV4-1

CDR3: CASSFPNPENYGYTF
D: -
V: TRBV7-9

CDR3: CASTRAGGLLSEQYF
D: TRBD2
V: TRBV7-8

CDR3: CASSQERRADYGYTF
D: -
V: TRBV4-2

CDR3: CASSPGQGSSNQPQHF
D: TRBD1
V: TRBV18

CDR3: CATEGADTDTQYF
D: TRBD1
V: TRBV24-1

CDR3: CASSYTYTEAFF
D: -
V: TRBV6-2/TRBV6-3

CDR3: CASSQGESPLHF
D: -
V: TRBV14

CDR3: CAWNPRRASYEQYF
D: -
V: TRBV30

CDR3: CASSLDRNLGQAFF
D: -
V: TRBV5-1

CDR3: CASSLAGTSSEQYF
D: TRBD2
V: TRBV7-9

CDR3: CASSAEGVYGYTF
D: -
V: TRBV5-1

CDR3: CAISEVASGRAFNTGELFF
D: TRBD2
V: TRBV10-3